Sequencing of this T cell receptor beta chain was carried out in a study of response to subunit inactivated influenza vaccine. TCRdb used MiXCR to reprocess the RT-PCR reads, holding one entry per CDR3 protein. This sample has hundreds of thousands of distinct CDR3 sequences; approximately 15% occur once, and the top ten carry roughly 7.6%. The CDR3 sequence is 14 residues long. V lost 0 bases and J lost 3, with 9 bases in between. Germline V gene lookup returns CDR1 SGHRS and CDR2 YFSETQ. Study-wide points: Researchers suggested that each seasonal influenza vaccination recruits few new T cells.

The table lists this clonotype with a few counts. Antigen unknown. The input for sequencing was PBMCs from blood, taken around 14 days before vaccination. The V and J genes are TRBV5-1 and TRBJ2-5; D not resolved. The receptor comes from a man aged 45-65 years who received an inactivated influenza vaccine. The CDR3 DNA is TGCGCCAGCAGCTTGGCTCCAGGAAAAGAGACCCAGTACTTC. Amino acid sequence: CASSLAPGKETQYF.